The next 8 T cell receptor beta chains were all read from a single sample in a study of human T cells and chemical hapten exposure. As for time point: patch test 1, 2 weeks after DPC sensitization. Treatment meaning: therapeutic diphenylcyclopropenone sensitization with weekly scalp DPC. TCRdb analysed the RACE reads with MiXCR anew, one entry per CDR3 protein. Among tens of thousands of distinct CDR3 sequences listed, roughly a tenth were seen once. The source material was whole blood, sampled in connection with sensitization to the hapten diphenylcyclopropenone (DPC). These receptors all stem from a woman in her 40s with alopecia areata. Some clones in this sample may be carry-over from other donors' samples.

This clonotype was counted ten times or more. The chain joins TRBV4-3 to TRBJ1-1; D possibly corresponds to TRBD1 (5 bases). V was clipped by 3 bases and J by 2 bases, with 7 bases between them. The germline V gene encodes CDR1 LGHNA and CDR2 YSLEER. The CDR3 extends over 13 amino acids. CDR3 residues: CASSQTVNTEAFF. CDR3 coding DNA: TGCGCCAGCAGCCAGACAGTTAACACTGAAGCTTTCTTT.

V and J are TRBV27 and TRBJ1-6; D not resolved. The ends were cut back, 8 bases at V and 5 bases at J, with 16 bases in the middle. This CDR3 has 15 amino acids. The germline V gene encodes CDR1 MNHEY and CDR2 SMNVEV (reference sequence). The CDR3 DNA is TGTGCCAGCTCCCCTAGTGCGGCCGATAATTCACCCCTCCACTTT. Residues: CASSPSAADNSPLHF.

The J gene is TRBJ2-1, the V gene TRBV9; perhaps TRBD2 as D (5 bases). Germline CDR1 SGDLS, CDR2 YYNGEE. The length of the CDR3 is 15 residues. Trimming shortened V by 0 bases and J by 3 bases, and 10 bases separated the two germline ends. CDR3 loop: CASSVAGVGYNEQFF. DNA for the CDR3: TGTGCCAGCAGCGTAGCCGGGGTCGGCTACAATGAGCAGTTCTTC. The full variable domain, completed using reference TRBV9 and TRBJ2-1, is DSGVTQTPKHLITATGQRVTLRCSPRSGDLSVYWYQQSLDQGLQFLIQYYNGEERAKGNILERFSAQQFPDLHSELNLSSLELGDSALYFCASSVAGVGYNEQFFGPGTRLTVL.

This chain connects TRBV5-1 to TRBJ2-3; possibly TRBD2 for D (6 bases). The germline CDR1 and CDR2 sequences are SGHRS and YFSETQ. CDR3 length: 14 amino acids. Trimming shortened V by 6 bases and J by 1 base, and 12 bases separated the two germline ends. CDR3 nucleotides: TGCGCCAGCACTTTAGGCGGGGGCACAGATACGCAGTATTTT. It specifies CASTLGGGTDTQYF. Combining the CDR3 with reference TRBV5-1 and TRBJ2-3 gives the whole variable domain KAGVTQTPRYLIKTRGQQVTLSCSPISGHRSVSWYQQTPGQGLQFLFEYFSETQRNKGNFPGRFSGRQFSNSRSEMNVSTLELGDSALYLCASTLGGGTDTQYFGPGTRLTVL.

The table lists this clonotype with many counts. The chain is built from TRBV20-1 and TRBJ2-5, with 8 nucleotides matching TRBD2. The length of the CDR3 is 16 residues. Germline V lookup: CDR1 DFQATT, CDR2 SNEGSKA (reference sequence). After removal of 3 bases from V and 6 bases from J, the junction contained 15 bases not matched to a gene. The DNA of the CDR3 is TGCAGTGCTAGTCTTAAACTAGCGGCAGAACCCCAGACCCAGTACTTC. Its translation is CSASLKLAAEPQTQYF.

This clonotype showed up just a few times. The chain carries TRBV27 and TRBJ2-3; 7 nucleotides match TRBD1. Trimming took 3 bases from V and 2 from J; bases not matched to a gene: 8. CDR1 is MNHEY and CDR2 is SMNVEV in the germline V gene (reference sequence). This CDR3 is 16 amino acids long. This CDR3 reads CASSFHTGAATDTQYF. CDR3 DNA: TGTGCCAGCAGTTTCCATACAGGGGCCGCCACAGATACGCAGTATTTT.

Notes on this clonotype: This sequence may be a read error, since a much larger clone differs from it by one base. The chain employs TRBV15 and TRBJ2-2, with 8 bases matching TRBD1. Trimming took 3 bases from V and 4 from J; bases not matched to a gene: 13. The CDR3 extends over 18 amino acids. CDR1 and CDR2 (germline): LNHNV, YYDKDF (reference sequence). In nucleotides, the CDR3 is TGTGCCACCAGCAGCCCCCCCTCAGGCCAGGGGGCCACCGGGGAGCTGTTTTTT. This gives the protein CATSSPPSGQGATGELFF.

This clonotype was counted a few times. The chain links TRBV18 to TRBJ2-7; 10 positions match TRBD1. This CDR3 has 14 amino acids. Germline values: CDR1 KGHSH, CDR2 LQKENI. J gave up 5 bases and V 4 bases, and 5 bases lay outside the gene matches. CDR3 nucleotides: TGTGCCAGCTCACAGGGGACAGGGGTAGACGAGCAGTACTTC. Translation gives CASSQGTGVDEQYF.